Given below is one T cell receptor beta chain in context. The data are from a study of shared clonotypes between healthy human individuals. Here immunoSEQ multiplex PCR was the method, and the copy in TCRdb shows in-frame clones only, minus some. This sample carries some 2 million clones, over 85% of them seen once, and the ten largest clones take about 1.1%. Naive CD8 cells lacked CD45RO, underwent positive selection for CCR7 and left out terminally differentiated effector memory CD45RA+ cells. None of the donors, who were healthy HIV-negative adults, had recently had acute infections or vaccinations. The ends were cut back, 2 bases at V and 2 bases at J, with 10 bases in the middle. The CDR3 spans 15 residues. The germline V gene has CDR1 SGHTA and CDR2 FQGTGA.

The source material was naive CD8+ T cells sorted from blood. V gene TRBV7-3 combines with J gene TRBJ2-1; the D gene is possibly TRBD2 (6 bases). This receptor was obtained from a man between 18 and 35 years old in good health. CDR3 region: CASSLGGLTYNEQFF. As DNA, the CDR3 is TGTGCCAGCAGCTTAGGGGGGTTAACCTACAATGAGCAGTTCTTC.